These T cell receptor beta chains were read from a single sample in a study of blood T cell repertoires in COVID-19. TCRdb's table, derived via immunoSEQ multiplex PCR, lists solely in-frame clones and lacks some. The sample records some 250,000 clones, approximately 84% being singletons. Sequenced sample: peripheral blood. These receptors originate from a man in his fifties or sixties with active or convalescent COVID-19. The CDR3 runs from the conserved cysteine through the conserved F or W. The D gene is left open where the match is weak. Rows give clone size only sometimes, using once, few, many, or a class for an expanded clone.

abundance: .; j_gene: TRBJ2-7; d_gene: .; v_gene: TRBV5-4; CDR3aa: CASSSGGRYEQYF; CDR3nt: TGTGCCAGCAGCTCAGGGGGGAGGTACGAGCAGTACTTC
abundance: once; j_gene: TRBJ1-1; d_gene: .; v_gene: TRBV29-1; CDR3aa: CSALRGGTNTEAFF; CDR3nt: TGCAGCGCCCTCCGGGGGGGAACGAACACTGAAGCTTTCTTT
abundance: .; j_gene: TRBJ2-5; d_gene: TRBD1; v_gene: TRBV30; CDR3aa: CAWSGGQPQETQYF; CDR3nt: TGTGCCTGGAGTGGGGGACAGCCCCAAGAGACCCAGTACTTC
abundance: .; j_gene: TRBJ2-5; d_gene: TRBD1; v_gene: TRBV9; CDR3aa: CASSVTGTGQETQYF; CDR3nt: TGTGCCAGCAGCGTGACTGGGACAGGGCAAGAGACCCAGTACTTC
abundance: .; j_gene: TRBJ2-3; d_gene: .; v_gene: TRBV9; CDR3aa: CASSVVGRGRTDTQYF; CDR3nt: TGTGCCAGCAGCGTAGTAGGGCGGGGGCGCACAGATACGCAGTATTTT
abundance: .; j_gene: TRBJ1-2; d_gene: TRBD1; v_gene: TRBV7-9; CDR3aa: CASSLGATGVGYGYTF; CDR3nt: TGTGCCAGCAGCTTAGGGGCGACAGGGGTCGGCTATGGCTACACCTTC
abundance: .; j_gene: TRBJ1-5; d_gene: .; v_gene: TRBV7-6; CDR3aa: CASSLAYRDQPQHF; CDR3nt: TGTGCCAGCAGCTTAGCGTATCGGGATCAGCCCCAGCATTTT
abundance: .; j_gene: TRBJ2-1; d_gene: TRBD1; v_gene: TRBV6-4; CDR3aa: CASSGTGSALFF; CDR3nt: TGTGCCAGCAGTGGGACAGGGAGCGCGCTGTTCTTC
abundance: .; j_gene: TRBJ1-6; d_gene: TRBD1; v_gene: TRBV19; CDR3aa: CASSISPGQGNSPLHF; CDR3nt: TGTGCCAGTAGTATATCCCCGGGACAGGGTAACTCACCCCTCCACTTT
abundance: .; j_gene: TRBJ2-7; d_gene: .; v_gene: TRBV7-8; CDR3aa: CASSLEAASSYEQYF; CDR3nt: TGTGCCAGCAGCTTAGAGGCGGCGAGCTCCTACGAGCAGTACTTC
abundance: .; j_gene: TRBJ1-2; d_gene: TRBD1; v_gene: TRBV5-1; CDR3aa: CASSPTGTNYGYTF; CDR3nt: TGCGCCAGCAGCCCGACAGGGACTAACTATGGCTACACCTTC
abundance: .; j_gene: TRBJ1-3; d_gene: TRBD1; v_gene: TRBV6-6; CDR3aa: CASSLRGSGGNTIYF; CDR3nt: TGTGCCAGCAGTCTCAGGGGGAGCGGTGGAAACACCATATATTTT
abundance: .; j_gene: TRBJ2-3; d_gene: TRBD2; v_gene: TRBV27; CDR3aa: CASSFNQRGPEDTQYF; CDR3nt: TGTGCCAGCAGTTTCAACCAGCGGGGGCCCGAGGATACGCAGTATTTT
abundance: once; j_gene: TRBJ2-6; d_gene: .; v_gene: TRBV5-1; CDR3aa: CASSHGLETISGANVLTF; CDR3nt: TGCGCCAGCAGCCACGGACTCGAGACTATCTCTGGGGCCAACGTCCTGACTTTC
abundance: .; j_gene: TRBJ2-3; d_gene: TRBD2; v_gene: TRBV4-1; CDR3aa: CASSQVASGGVSTDTQYF; CDR3nt: TGCGCCAGCAGCCAAGTCGCTAGCGGGGGGGTTAGCACAGATACGCAGTATTTT
abundance: .; j_gene: TRBJ1-2; d_gene: .; v_gene: TRBV7-2; CDR3aa: CASRPFATGYGYTF; CDR3nt: TGTGCCAGCAGACCATTCGCGACAGGCTATGGCTACACCTTC
abundance: .; j_gene: TRBJ2-2; d_gene: .; v_gene: TRBV6-5; CDR3aa: CASSVETDTGELFF; CDR3nt: TGTGCCAGCAGCGTCGAGACAGACACCGGGGAGCTGTTTTTT
abundance: .; j_gene: TRBJ2-1; d_gene: TRBD1; v_gene: TRBV10-3; CDR3aa: CAIKRQGIYNEQFF; CDR3nt: TGTGCCATCAAGCGACAGGGTATCTACAATGAGCAGTTCTTC
abundance: .; j_gene: TRBJ2-3; d_gene: TRBD2; v_gene: TRBV7-3; CDR3aa: CASSPAGVSGEKDTQYF; CDR3nt: TGTGCCAGCAGCCCTGCGGGGGTTAGCGGGGAGAAAGATACGCAGTATTTT
abundance: .; j_gene: TRBJ1-5; d_gene: .; v_gene: TRBV23-1; CDR3aa: CASSHRDSNQPQHF; CDR3nt: TGCGCCAGCAGTCACAGGGATAGCAATCAGCCCCAGCATTTT
abundance: .; j_gene: TRBJ1-3; d_gene: TRBD1; v_gene: TRBV30; CDR3aa: CAWRLTGGPSGNTIYF; CDR3nt: TGTGCCTGGAGGCTGACAGGGGGCCCATCTGGAAACACCATATATTTT
abundance: .; j_gene: TRBJ1-4; d_gene: TRBD1; v_gene: TRBV6-5; CDR3aa: CASSRWGQGGEKLFF; CDR3nt: TGTGCCAGCAGCCGATGGGGACAGGGGGGAGAAAAACTGTTTTTT
abundance: .; j_gene: TRBJ1-2; d_gene: TRBD1; v_gene: TRBV12-3/TRBV12-4; CDR3aa: CASKQGARGGYTF; CDR3nt: TGTGCCAGCAAACAGGGGGCGCGCGGTGGCTACACCTTC
abundance: .; j_gene: TRBJ2-5; d_gene: TRBD1; v_gene: TRBV9; CDR3aa: CASSASTGVETQYF; CDR3nt: TGTGCCAGCAGCGCCTCAACAGGGGTGGAGACCCAGTACTTC
abundance: .; j_gene: TRBJ2-1; d_gene: TRBD1; v_gene: TRBV19; CDR3aa: CASSIDDRGDNEQFF; CDR3nt: TGTGCCAGTAGTATCGACGACAGGGGAGACAATGAGCAGTTCTTC
abundance: .; j_gene: TRBJ2-6; d_gene: TRBD1; v_gene: TRBV19; CDR3aa: CASSGSGGRGANVLTF; CDR3nt: TGTGCCAGTAGTGGGTCAGGGGGTCGGGGGGCCAACGTCCTGACTTTC
abundance: .; j_gene: TRBJ2-1; d_gene: TRBD2; v_gene: TRBV27; CDR3aa: CASSSPGGKGSYNEQFF; CDR3nt: TGTGCCAGCAGTTCCCCGGGGGGGAAAGGGTCCTACAATGAGCAGTTCTTC
abundance: once; j_gene: TRBJ2-3; d_gene: TRBD2; v_gene: TRBV6-5; CDR3aa: CASSLRAGGLDTQYF; CDR3nt: TGTGCCAGCAGCCTGAGAGCGGGGGGGCTGGATACGCAGTATTTT
abundance: .; j_gene: TRBJ2-1; d_gene: TRBD1; v_gene: TRBV19; CDR3aa: CASSMAQVTGGGNEQFF; CDR3nt: TGTGCCAGTAGTATGGCCCAGGTAACAGGGGGTGGGAATGAGCAGTTCTTC
abundance: .; j_gene: TRBJ1-5; d_gene: .; v_gene: TRBV19; CDR3aa: CASSMGDQPQHF; CDR3nt: TGTGCCAGTAGTATGGGCGATCAGCCCCAGCATTTT
abundance: .; j_gene: TRBJ2-7; d_gene: .; v_gene: TRBV6-1; CDR3aa: CASSEVGGIGEQYF; CDR3nt: TGTGCCAGCAGTGAAGTTGGGGGGATTGGCGAGCAGTACTTC
abundance: .; j_gene: TRBJ2-3; d_gene: TRBD2; v_gene: TRBV7-2; CDR3aa: CASSLVPSGGATDTQYF; CDR3nt: TGTGCCAGCAGCTTAGTCCCTAGCGGGGGGGCAACAGATACGCAGTATTTT
abundance: .; j_gene: TRBJ2-3; d_gene: .; v_gene: TRBV19; CDR3aa: CATSPGAGRTDTQYF; CDR3nt: TGTGCCACCTCTCCCGGGGCGGGGCGCACAGATACGCAGTATTTT
abundance: .; j_gene: TRBJ1-4; d_gene: TRBD1; v_gene: TRBV15; CDR3aa: CATSRDRGTEKLFF; CDR3nt: TGTGCCACCAGCAGGGACAGGGGGACCGAAAAACTGTTTTTT
abundance: .; j_gene: TRBJ2-5; d_gene: TRBD2; v_gene: TRBV7-2; CDR3aa: CASSPALAGGPETQYF; CDR3nt: TGTGCCAGCAGCCCCGCACTAGCGGGGGGGCCAGAGACCCAGTACTTC
abundance: .; j_gene: TRBJ1-2; d_gene: .; v_gene: TRBV4-2; CDR3aa: CASSQDSGTNYGYTF; CDR3nt: TGTGCCAGCAGCCAAGATTCCGGGACAAACTATGGCTACACCTTC
abundance: .; j_gene: TRBJ2-5; d_gene: .; v_gene: TRBV3-1/TRBV3-2; CDR3aa: CASSQGFRGSGKTQYF; CDR3nt: TGTGCCAGCAGCCAAGGGTTCAGGGGCTCGGGAAAGACCCAGTACTTC
abundance: .; j_gene: TRBJ2-7; d_gene: .; v_gene: TRBV27; CDR3aa: CASSRQNGGYEQYF; CDR3nt: TGTGCCAGCAGTAGGCAGAACGGAGGCTACGAGCAGTACTTC
abundance: .; j_gene: TRBJ1-6; d_gene: TRBD1; v_gene: TRBV10-3; CDR3aa: CAIDDSRDSSYNSPLHF; CDR3nt: TGTGCCATCGACGACTCCCGGGACAGCTCCTATAATTCACCCCTCCACTTT
abundance: .; j_gene: TRBJ1-2; d_gene: .; v_gene: TRBV9; CDR3aa: CASSPDSWSPYGYTF; CDR3nt: TGTGCCAGCAGCCCCGACAGCTGGAGTCCCTATGGCTACACCTTC
abundance: once; j_gene: TRBJ1-1; d_gene: .; v_gene: TRBV6-5; CDR3aa: CAGRKQGTEAFF; CDR3nt: TGTGCCGGTCGTAAACAGGGCACTGAAGCTTTCTTT
abundance: .; j_gene: TRBJ2-7; d_gene: TRBD1; v_gene: TRBV7-9; CDR3aa: CASSKPGQGVNEQYF; CDR3nt: TGTGCCAGCAGCAAGCCGGGACAGGGGGTCAACGAGCAGTACTTC
abundance: .; j_gene: TRBJ2-1; d_gene: TRBD2; v_gene: TRBV7-9; CDR3aa: CASSLTGTSGGNEQFF; CDR3nt: TGTGCCAGCAGCTTAACCGGGACTAGCGGGGGGAATGAGCAGTTCTTC
abundance: .; j_gene: TRBJ2-5; d_gene: TRBD2; v_gene: TRBV10-3; CDR3aa: CAISGAQRGGRETQYF; CDR3nt: TGTGCCATCAGTGGGGCCCAGCGGGGGGGCCGGGAGACCCAGTACTTC
abundance: .; j_gene: TRBJ2-1; d_gene: .; v_gene: TRBV6-2/TRBV6-3; CDR3aa: CASSIAGEQFF; CDR3nt: TGTGCCAGCAGTATCGCCGGTGAGCAGTTCTTC
abundance: .; j_gene: TRBJ2-2; d_gene: TRBD1; v_gene: TRBV3-1/TRBV3-2; CDR3aa: CASSLSDRKGELFF; CDR3nt: TGTGCCAGCAGCCTTTCGGACAGGAAGGGGGAGCTGTTTTTT
abundance: .; j_gene: TRBJ2-2; d_gene: TRBD1; v_gene: TRBV6-5; CDR3aa: CASSDSGQYPGELFF; CDR3nt: TGTGCCAGCAGTGACTCGGGACAGTACCCCGGGGAGCTGTTTTTT
abundance: .; j_gene: TRBJ1-5; d_gene: .; v_gene: TRBV7-2; CDR3aa: CASSLDSGRRNQPQHF; CDR3nt: TGTGCCAGCAGCTTAGATTCAGGGAGGAGAAATCAGCCCCAGCATTTT
abundance: .; j_gene: TRBJ1-4; d_gene: .; v_gene: TRBV5-4; CDR3aa: CASSSWTDNNEKLFF; CDR3nt: TGTGCCAGCAGTTCGTGGACGGACAATAATGAAAAACTGTTTTTT
abundance: .; j_gene: TRBJ2-4; d_gene: .; v_gene: TRBV5-8; CDR3aa: CASSDDSAKNIQYF; CDR3nt: TGTGCCAGCAGCGACGACAGTGCCAAAAACATTCAGTACTTC
abundance: few; j_gene: TRBJ2-7; d_gene: TRBD2; v_gene: TRBV7-9; CDR3aa: CASSLRLAGRSSYEQYF; CDR3nt: TGTGCCAGCAGCCTGAGACTAGCGGGGAGGAGCTCCTACGAGCAGTACTTC
abundance: .; j_gene: TRBJ1-3; d_gene: .; v_gene: TRBV5-6; CDR3aa: CASSLGTATIGNTIYF; CDR3nt: TGTGCCAGCAGCTTAGGAACAGCGACTATTGGAAACACCATATATTTT
abundance: few; j_gene: TRBJ2-7; d_gene: .; v_gene: TRBV3-1/TRBV3-2; CDR3aa: CASSQGRSSYEQYF; CDR3nt: TGTGCCAGCAGCCAAGGGAGGAGCTCCTACGAGCAGTACTTC
abundance: few; j_gene: TRBJ1-1; d_gene: .; v_gene: TRBV24-1; CDR3aa: CATSGSGESFNTEAFF; CDR3nt: TGTGCCACCAGTGGAAGCGGGGAATCATTTAACACTGAAGCTTTCTTT
abundance: .; j_gene: TRBJ1-3; d_gene: TRBD1; v_gene: TRBV6-5; CDR3aa: CASSYAGGFSGNTIYF; CDR3nt: TGTGCCAGCAGTTACGCAGGGGGGTTCTCTGGAAACACCATATATTTT